Detailed here is one TCR beta chain. As yet, its antigen is unknown. Per germline, CDR1 MNHEY and CDR2 SVGAGI. The length of the CDR3 is 14 residues. V lost 7 bases to trimming and J lost 4 bases; unmatched junction nucleotides: 8. This record belongs to a study of long-term antiretroviral therapy in people with HIV. Study outcomes and limitations: Post-treatment diversity went higher with ART but stayed below transplant donor controls.

At survey level, the immunoSEQ assay was run in its v3.0 version. TCRdb keeps only in-frame clones here, not all; method: immunoSEQ multiplex PCR. This sample has about 15,000 clones; roughly 92% occur once, and the top ten carry 13%. It was in the United States that all participants with HIV were treated. Sequencing used unsorted PBMCs, obtained 0.6 years after starting antiretroviral therapy. The rearrangement links TRBV6-5 to TRBJ1-2, with 8 bases identical to TRBD1. The origin of this receptor is a middle-aged woman with HIV. The CDR3 is CASTRQGSSYGYTF. In DNA form, the CDR3 reads TGTGCCAGCACCAGACAGGGGTCGAGCTATGGCTACACCTTC.